These 10 T cell receptor beta chains came from one sample sequenced in a study of blood T cell repertoires in COVID-19. Some clones are missing from TCRdb's copy, which holds only in-frame ones; the method was immunoSEQ multiplex PCR. The sample contains some 120,000 clones, around 80% of which appear only once. Sequenced sample: peripheral blood. These receptors all come from a man aged 65-85 years with acute or convalescent COVID-19.

In its sample, this clone was seen a few times. This chain joins TRBV5-1 and TRBJ2-2; possibly TRBD1 for D (6 bases). V gave up 4 bases and J gave up 5 bases, with 12 bases separating them. Per the germline V gene, CDR1 is SGHRS and CDR2 is YFSETQ. This CDR3 spans 14 amino acids. This CDR3 reads CASSLRGMTGELFF. The CDR3 DNA follows: TGCGCCAGCAGCCTCAGGGGAATGACCGGGGAGCTGTTTTTT.

CDR3 sequence (DNA): TGTGCCAGCTCGATCGGGACAGGTAGCTCTGGGGCCAACGTCCTGACTTTC. This translates into CASSIGTGSSGANVLTF. The chain combines TRBV18 with TRBJ2-6; 8 bases match TRBD1. The CDR3 has 17 amino acids. Per the germline V gene, CDR1 is KGHSH and CDR2 is LQKENI. V was clipped by 6 bases and J by 0 bases; unmatched bases: 7.

The rearrangement uses TRBV29-1 and TRBJ1-2; possibly TRBD1 for D (5 bases). The CDR3 has 13 residues. With 4 bases removed from V and 5 bases from J, the gap between germline ends came to 14 bases. Per germline, CDR1 SQVTM and CDR2 ANQGSEA. CDR3 DNA sequence: TGCAGCGTTGGAGAAGGGGTCGCATATGGCTACACCTTC. As protein: CSVGEGVAYGYTF.

The chain recombines TRBV6-5 with TRBJ2-7, with 7 bases matching TRBD1. CDR1 and CDR2 from the germline V gene are MNHEY and SVGAGI. Trimming at V came to 7 bases and at J to 6 bases, leaving 9 bases not matched to a gene. The CDR3 sequence is 13 residues long. The CDR3 nucleotides read TGTGCCAGCAACATAGGGGGCGCCCCCGAGCAGTACTTC. This gives the protein CASNIGGAPEQYF.

The V gene is TRBV29-1, the J gene TRBJ1-1, with D tentatively TRBD1 (6 bases). The CDR3 covers 15 residues. Trimming cost V 0 bases and J 2 bases, with 13 bases left between them. Germline loops: CDR1 SQVTM, CDR2 ANQGSEA. CDR3 loop: CSVEDLGGQNTEAFF. The CDR3 DNA sequence: TGCAGCGTTGAAGATCTTGGGGGACAAAACACTGAAGCTTTCTTT.

This CDR3 reads CASSLVVGGTGELFF. The CDR3 DNA reads TGTGCCAGCAGCCTCGTGGTGGGAGGCACCGGGGAGCTGTTTTTT. This sequence joins TRBV5-4 and TRBJ2-2, with D maybe TRBD2 (6 bases). Germline assignment: CDR1 SGHNT and CDR2 YYREEE (reference sequence). This CDR3 comprises 15 residues. The ends were cut back, 4 bases at V and 4 bases at J, with 14 bases in the middle.

This clone was seen repeatedly, ten times or more. This chain joins TRBV21-1 and TRBJ1-5. TRBV21-1 is a pseudogene locus. This CDR3 comprises 15 residues. CDR3 in DNA: TGTGCCAGCAGCCGTGGAGGGGATACCAATCAGCCCCAGCATTTT. Translation: CASSRGGDTNQPQHF.

This clone has only one observation. The CDR3 DNA reads TGTGCCACCCAAGGCGGGGGCTACGAGCAGTACTTC. As protein: CATQGGGYEQYF. The rearrangement joins TRBV3-1 (or the pseudogene TRBV3-2) to TRBJ2-7, with 7 bases identical to TRBD2. The CDR3 consists of 12 residues. Germline loops: CDR1 LGHDT, CDR2 YNNKEL (reference sequence). Unmatched junction bases numbered 6, after V lost 10 bases and J lost 3 bases.

The chain carries TRBV11-2 and TRBJ2-1, with 9 bases identical to TRBD1. Looked up from germline, CDR1 is SGHAT and CDR2 is FQNNGV. With V trimmed by 5 bases and J by 8 bases, 16 bases remained unmatched. CDR3 size: 17 residues. CDR3 sequence (DNA): TGTGCCAGCAGCCCCAGAGGGGGGACAGGGATATTCGATGAGCAGTTCTTC. This codes for CASSPRGGTGIFDEQFF.

This clone was found a few times. The V call is TRBV6-5, the J call TRBJ1-2, with D perhaps TRBD1 (6 bases). The germline CDR1 and CDR2 sequences are MNHEY and SVGAGI. The V end was cut by 6 bases, the J end by 5 bases, with 10 bases between. This CDR3 is 12 amino acids long. The CDR3 coding sequence is TGTGCCAGCAGCACAGGGTGGTATGGCTACACCTTC. The encoded protein is CASSTGWYGYTF.